This passage covers 10 T cell receptor beta chains from one sample sequenced in a study of Graves' ophthalmopathy and Graves' hyperthyroidism. Using RNA transcripts, the TCR beta CDR3 regions were amplified. Following a first-round RT-PCR that used HTBI primers, a second-round multiplex PCR was carried out. TCRdb re-called the multiplex PCR reads with MiXCR, one entry per CDR3 protein. This table holds just over 400,000 distinct CDR3 sequences, more than 20% found once. The material sequenced was peripheral blood. The origin of the receptors is a young woman with stable Graves' hyperthyroidism.

This clonotype was seen repeatedly, ten times or more. This chain uses TRBV5-1 with TRBJ2-5; TRBD1 agrees at 7 bases. The germline V gene has CDR1 SGHRS and CDR2 YFSETQ. This CDR3 region has 15 residues. V shed 4 bases and J 1 base; nucleotides not matched to a gene: 7. The CDR3 DNA is TGCGCCAGCAGCACATACCGGGACAGCCAAGAGACCCAGTACTTC. Translation gives CASSTYRDSQETQYF.

The J gene is TRBJ2-5, the V gene TRBV4-3; D may correspond to TRBD1 or TRBD2 (5 bases each). CDR1 LGHNA and CDR2 YSLEER come from the germline V gene. V lost 1 base and J 1 base, leaving 13 bases between the germline ends. This CDR3 region has 16 residues. The CDR3 sequence: CASSQGQSGAQETQYF. Written as DNA, the CDR3 is TGCGCCAGCAGCCAAGGTCAATCCGGGGCCCAAGAGACCCAGTACTTC.

V is TRBV6-5 and J is TRBJ1-6; D is unclear. V was clipped by 2 bases and J by 8 bases, with 10 bases between them. CDR3 length: 14 residues. The germline V gene encodes CDR1 MNHEY and CDR2 SVGAGI. The CDR3 loop reads CASSYRVGDSPLHF. The CDR3 DNA follows: TGTGCCAGCAGTTACAGGGTCGGGGATTCACCCCTCCACTTT.

This clonotype was detected many times. This chain links TRBV19 with TRBJ1-2; 8 positions agree with TRBD1. The CDR3 has 14 amino acids. CDR1 LNHDA and CDR2 SQIVND come from the germline V gene (reference sequence). V dropped 3 bases and J dropped 8; count of bases not matched to a gene: 8. The DNA of the CDR3 is TGTGCCAGTAGTATTGACGGCAGGGGGCTGGGCTACACCTTC. Encoded protein: CASSIDGRGLGYTF.

This clonotype was counted ten times or more. V usage is TRBV11-3 and J usage is TRBJ2-7; 10 bases are shared with TRBD2. The CDR3 is 16 amino acids. The germline V gene encodes CDR1 SGHNT and CDR2 YENEEA. The ends lost 4 bases at V and 3 bases at J; junction bases unmatched: 9. The CDR3 loop is CASSSSGTSANYEQYF. In DNA, the CDR3 is TGTGCCAGCAGCTCATCCGGGACTAGCGCGAACTACGAGCAGTACTTC.

The chain carries TRBV15 and TRBJ2-2; D is uncertain. Germline V gene sequence: CDR1 LNHNV, CDR2 YYDKDF (reference sequence). The CDR3 spans 16 residues. V lost 2 bases to trimming and J lost 4 bases, with 14 bases between them. The CDR3 spells CATSRYHGMATGELFF. The CDR3 coding sequence is TGTGCCACCAGCAGATACCATGGGATGGCCACCGGGGAGCTGTTTTTT.

This clonotype was seen ten or more times. V gene TRBV6-2 or TRBV6-3 combines with J gene TRBJ1-5; 7 bases match TRBD1. The germline V gene encodes CDR1 MNHEY and CDR2 SVGEGT. The trim removed 0 bases at V and 7 bases at J, leaving 6 bases unmatched. CDR3 length: 15 amino acids. This CDR3 is CASSYSGQIRQPQHF. The DNA for the CDR3 is TGTGCCAGCAGTTACTCGGGACAGATTCGGCAGCCCCAGCATTTT.

Many counts were recorded for this clonotype. This sequence joins TRBV20-1 and TRBJ1-5; TRBD1 matches at 7 bases. Per the germline V gene, CDR1 is DFQATT and CDR2 is SNEGSKA (reference sequence). The CDR3 has 14 amino acids. V was pared by 4 bases and J by 6 bases, with 9 bases of the junction left unmatched. CDR3 in DNA: TGCAGTGCTATCCCCGAGGGGGCCGTTCAGCCCCAGCATTTT. This codes for CSAIPEGAVQPQHF.

In its sample, this clonotype was seen a few times. CDR3 amino acids: CASSSPRSNAYEQYF. The CDR3 coding sequence is TGTGCCAGCAGCTCCCCCCGTTCGAACGCCTACGAGCAGTACTTC. The rearrangement joins TRBV11-2 to TRBJ2-7; D not certain. This CDR3 region has 15 residues. Germline V gene data show CDR1 as SGHAT and CDR2 as FQNNGV. V was cut by 4 bases and J by 2 bases, with 15 bases left in between.

The rearrangement links TRBV10-3 to TRBJ2-7; 8 bases map to TRBD1. This CDR3 is 14 amino acids long. The junction had 8 bases not matched to a gene; V was cut back by 8 bases and J by 2 bases. The germline gives CDR1 ENHRY, CDR2 SYGVKD. In DNA form, the CDR3 reads TGTGCCATCGGGCGGGACAGGAGAACCTACGAGCAGTACTTC. Translating gives CAIGRDRRTYEQYF.